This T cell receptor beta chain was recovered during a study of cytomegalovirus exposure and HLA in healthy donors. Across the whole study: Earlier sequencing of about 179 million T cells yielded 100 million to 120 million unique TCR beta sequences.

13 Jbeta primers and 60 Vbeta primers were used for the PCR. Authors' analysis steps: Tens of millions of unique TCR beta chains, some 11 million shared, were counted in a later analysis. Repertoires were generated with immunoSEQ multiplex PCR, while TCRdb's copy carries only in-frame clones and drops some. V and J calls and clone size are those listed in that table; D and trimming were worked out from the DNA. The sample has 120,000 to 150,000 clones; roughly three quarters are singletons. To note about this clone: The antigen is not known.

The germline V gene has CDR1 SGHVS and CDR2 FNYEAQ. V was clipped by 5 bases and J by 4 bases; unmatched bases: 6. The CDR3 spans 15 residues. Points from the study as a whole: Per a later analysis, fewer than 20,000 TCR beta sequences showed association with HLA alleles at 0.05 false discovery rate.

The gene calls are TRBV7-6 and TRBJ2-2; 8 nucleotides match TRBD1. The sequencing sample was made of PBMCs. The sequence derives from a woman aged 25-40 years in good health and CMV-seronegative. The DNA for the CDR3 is TGTGCCAGCAGCCCAAATACAGGGGGCACCGGGGAGCTGTTTTTT. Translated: CASSPNTGGTGELFF.